The 10 T cell receptor beta chains in this list originate from one sample, sequenced in a study of T cell repertoires in cytomegalovirus infection. TCRdb reprocessed the reads with MiXCR, giving one entry per CDR3 protein. The sample includes about 680,000 distinct CDR3 sequences, 20% to 30% of them seen just once. Sequences were obtained from CD8+ T cells from PBMCs. These receptors were obtained from a human donor in good health (CMV status not recorded). Some clones in this sample may be carry-over from other donors' samples.

The chain employs TRBV27 and TRBJ2-1; no clear D. Germline V CDR1 and CDR2: MNHEY, SMNVEV (reference sequence). Trimming left V 8 bases short and J 5 bases short, with 10 bases between. The CDR3 runs 12 residues. CDR3 protein: CASSEGNNEQFF. The CDR3 DNA follows: TGTGCCAGCTCCGAAGGGAACAATGAGCAGTTCTTC.

This chain uses TRBV19 with TRBJ2-7, with D tentatively TRBD1 or TRBD2 (6 bases each). Per the germline V gene, CDR1 is LNHDA and CDR2 is SQIVND (reference sequence). The CDR3 consists of 16 residues. Trimming removed 5 bases at V and 0 bases at J, with 17 bases between. The chain's CDR3 is CASSPKGGTHSYEQYF. CDR3 nucleotide sequence: TGTGCCAGTAGTCCCAAAGGGGGGACCCACTCCTACGAGCAGTACTTC.

This clonotype was counted only a few times. The gene calls are TRBV7-6 and TRBJ1-4, with 8 nucleotides matching TRBD1. The germline gives CDR1 SGHVS, CDR2 FNYEAQ. The CDR3 is 16 amino acids. Unmatched junction bases numbered 1, after V lost 1 base and J lost 0 bases. CDR3 nucleotides: TGTGCCAGCAGCTTAGTGGGACAGGCAACTAATGAAAAACTGTTTTTT. This gives the protein CASSLVGQATNEKLFF.

The gene calls are TRBV12-3 or TRBV12-4 and TRBJ1-1, with no clear D. V was pared by 1 base and J by 3 bases, with 12 bases between. The length of the CDR3 is 15 residues. The CDR3 coding sequence is TGTGCCAGCAGTTTAGGGGGAGCCGGGTACACTGAAGCTTTCTTT. Translated: CASSLGGAGYTEAFF.

This rearrangement joins TRBV6-5 to TRBJ1-1; no clear D. The CDR3 runs 12 residues. The V end lost 2 bases, the J end lost 7 bases, and 8 bases lay between the germline ends. Germline V CDR1 and CDR2: MNHEY, SVGAGI. The CDR3 sequence: CASSYDGYEAFF. The CDR3, as DNA: TGTGCCAGCAGTTACGATGGCTATGAAGCTTTCTTT.

This clonotype was seen ten or more times. The genes are TRBV7-9 and TRBJ2-7; D unclear. CDR1 is SEHNR and CDR2 is FQNEAQ in the germline V gene (reference sequence). With 4 bases removed from V and 0 bases from J, the gap between germline ends came to 13 bases. The CDR3 loop spans 15 amino acids. CDR3 region: CASSSPFGVSYEQYF. As DNA, the CDR3 is TGTGCCAGCAGCTCCCCCTTTGGGGTCTCCTACGAGCAGTACTTC.

This rearrangement joins TRBV5-6 to TRBJ2-7; D gene ambiguous. CDR1 and CDR2 from the germline V gene are SGHDT and YYEEEE. The CDR3 is made up of 14 amino acids. V was clipped by 0 bases and J by 0 bases, with 7 bases between them. CDR3 protein: CASSLEQSSYEQYV. DNA for the CDR3: TGTGCCAGCAGCTTGGAACAGTCCTCCTACGAGCAGTACGTC.

In this sample, this clonotype turned up a few times. V usage is TRBV20-1 and J usage is TRBJ2-2; TRBD1 agrees at 7 bases. The CDR3 loop spans 14 amino acids. With 0 bases clipped from V and 3 bases from J, the junction kept 1 base outside the gene matches. Germline CDR1 DFQATT, CDR2 SNEGSKA (reference sequence). CDR3 nucleotides: TGCAGTGCTAGAGATGACAGGGACACCGGGGAGCTGTTTTTT. It codes for CSARDDRDTGELFF.

This clonotype was counted at least ten times. The chain recombines TRBV12-3 or TRBV12-4 with TRBJ2-3, with D possibly being TRBD1 or TRBD2 (6 bases each). V was shortened by 1 base and J by 2 bases, with 16 bases between the two germline ends. This CDR3 comprises 17 residues. The CDR3 region has the DNA TGTGCCAGCAGTTTAGACACAGGGAGGATATTCACAGATACGCAGTATTTT. It translates to CASSLDTGRIFTDTQYF.

V gene TRBV5-6 combines with J gene TRBJ2-1; 9 bases fit TRBD1. V trimming: 4 bases; J trimming: 9 bases; junction bases outside the gene matches: 8. Germline V gene sequence: CDR1 SGHDT, CDR2 YYEEEE. CDR3 length equals 14 residues. The CDR3 region is CASSSGTGFGEQFF. In DNA, the CDR3 is TGTGCCAGCAGCAGCGGGACAGGGTTTGGTGAGCAGTTCTTC.